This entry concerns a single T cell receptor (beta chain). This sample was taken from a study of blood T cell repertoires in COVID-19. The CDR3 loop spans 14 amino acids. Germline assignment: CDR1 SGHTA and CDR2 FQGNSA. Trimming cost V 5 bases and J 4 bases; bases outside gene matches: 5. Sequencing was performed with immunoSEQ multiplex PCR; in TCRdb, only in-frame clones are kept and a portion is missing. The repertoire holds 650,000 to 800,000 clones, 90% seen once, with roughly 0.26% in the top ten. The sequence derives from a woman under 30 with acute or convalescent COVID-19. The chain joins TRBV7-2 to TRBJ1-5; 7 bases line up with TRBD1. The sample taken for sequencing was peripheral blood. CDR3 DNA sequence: TGTGCCAGCAGCCCGGGACAGCCTAATCAGCCCCAGCATTTT. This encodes CASSPGQPNQPQHF.